The clone carrying this TCR beta chain came up a few times. This sample was taken from a study of blood T cell repertoires in COVID-19. Across the whole study: Sites in the United States, Italy and Spain provided acute and convalescent COVID-19 samples. Sample material is recorded as cDNA or gDNA derived from T cells, B-cell-depleted T cells, or PBMCs.

The CDR3 is 13 amino acids. CDR1 and CDR2 from the germline V gene are MNHEY and SVGAGI. With 6 bases removed from V and 2 bases from J, the gap between germline ends came to 8 bases. How the authors handled the data: Reference gene primer amplification yielded estimated nucleated cell counts. Repertoires were generated with immunoSEQ multiplex PCR, while TCRdb's copy carries only in-frame clones and drops some. The D gene and trimming were derived from the DNA, and the V and J assignments and clone size from that table. This table holds some 530,000 clones, roughly nine tenths found once. Self-reported history from a screening survey and questionnaire set each donor's cohort.

Input material: PBMCs or T cells enriched from blood (not recorded which). This clonotype was sampled from a woman between 55 and 75 years old who had recovered from COVID-19. The rearrangement uses TRBV6-5 and TRBJ1-3; no firm D call. CDR3 coding DNA: TGTGCCAGCAGCCTACGGGCTGGAAACACCATATATTTT. Its translation is CASSLRAGNTIYF.